Each of the 17 T cell receptor beta chains below was sequenced from the same sample in a study of blood T cell repertoires in COVID-19. TCRdb's copy holds only in-frame clones and misses some; the assay was immunoSEQ multiplex PCR. In the table there are around 330,000 clones, roughly 89% of which are singletons. Sequenced input: PBMCs or T cells enriched from blood (not recorded which). These receptors originate from a man aged 60 to 75 who had recovered from COVID-19.

The chain employs TRBV7-3 and TRBJ2-2; 10 bases agree with TRBD2. The CDR3 extends over 16 amino acids. Per the germline V gene, CDR1 is SGHTA and CDR2 is FQGTGA. V trimming: 5 bases; J trimming: 6 bases; junction bases outside the gene matches: 9. CDR3 coding DNA: TGTGCCAGCAGCCCGACCAGGCTAGCGGGAGCCGGGGAGCTGTTTTTT. It translates to CASSPTRLAGAGELFF.

CDR3 in DNA: TGTGCCAGCAGCTTGGAAGCTAGCGGGTTCTCCTACGAGCAGTACTTC. This codes for CASSLEASGFSYEQYF. The chain joins TRBV5-6 to TRBJ2-7; 8 nucleotides match TRBD2. Trimming removed 0 bases from V and 0 bases from J; junction bases left unmatched: 5. The germline V gene has CDR1 SGHDT and CDR2 YYEEEE. CDR3 length: 16 residues.

This chain's CDR3 is CASTSRRGGENEQFF. DNA of the CDR3: TGTGCCAGCACCTCCCGAAGGGGAGGGGAAAATGAGCAGTTCTTC. The chain links TRBV6-5 to TRBJ2-1, with 7 bases aligning to TRBD2. In germline, CDR1 is MNHEY, CDR2 SVGAGI. CDR3 size: 15 residues. The ends lost 7 bases at V and 7 bases at J; junction bases unmatched: 13.

This clone has just a few counts. V gene TRBV7-3 combines with J gene TRBJ2-2; D is ambiguous. Per germline, CDR1 SGHTA and CDR2 FQGTGA. The CDR3 has 16 residues. V was pared by 4 bases and J by 0 bases, with 12 bases between. The CDR3 coding sequence is TGTGCCAGCAGCTCCGGGTCGTACGCGAACACCGGGGAGCTGTTTTTT. Amino acids: CASSSGSYANTGELFF.

The rearrangement links TRBV5-1 to TRBJ1-6; 10 bases line up with TRBD1. This CDR3 spans 14 amino acids. V dropped 4 bases and J dropped 10; count of bases not matched to a gene: 5. Germline V gene lookup returns CDR1 SGHRS and CDR2 YFSETQ. In DNA form, the CDR3 reads TGCGCCAGCAGCCTCGGACAGGGGGAATCACCCCTCCACTTT. This sequence encodes CASSLGQGESPLHF.

The chain links TRBV28 to TRBJ2-7; 9 bases match TRBD2. The CDR3 is 15 residues long. V lost 3 bases and J lost 0; bases outside the gene matches: 3. Germline V gene lookup returns CDR1 MDHEN and CDR2 SYDVKM. The CDR3 nucleotides read TGTGCCAGCAGTTTTTCTAGCGGGGTCTCCTACGAGCAGTACTTC. Its protein is CASSFSSGVSYEQYF.

The chain joins TRBV24-1 to TRBJ2-7; perhaps TRBD1 as D (6 bases). V gave up 4 bases and J gave up 1 base, with 7 bases separating them. This CDR3 comprises 13 residues. Germline CDR1 KGHDR, CDR2 SFDVKD. The CDR3 spells CATSETGSYEQYF. CDR3 in DNA: TGTGCCACCAGTGAAACAGGGTCCTACGAGCAGTACTTC.

V usage is TRBV15 and J usage is TRBJ1-1, with TRBD1 matching over 9 bases. CDR3 size: 15 residues. Germline V gene sequence: CDR1 LNHNV, CDR2 YYDKDF (reference sequence). Losses at the gene ends were 3 bases for V and 5 bases for J; bases not matched to a gene: 7. Here the CDR3 reads CATSRDRGRGTEAFF. The CDR3 DNA reads as TGTGCCACCAGCAGGGACAGGGGAAGAGGGACTGAAGCTTTCTTT.

The rearrangement joins TRBV9 to TRBJ1-5; D might be TRBD1 (6 bases). Trimming stripped 0 bases from V and 2 bases from J, with 15 bases between. Looked up from germline, CDR1 is SGDLS and CDR2 is YYNGEE. This CDR3 region has 17 residues. CDR3 in DNA: TGTGCCAGCAGCGTAGTGGGCAGGGGATTTCGCAATCAGCCCCAGCATTTT. Protein sequence: CASSVVGRGFRNQPQHF.

The sample holds one count of this clone. The V and J genes are TRBV7-2 and TRBJ2-1; D is unclear. CDR3 length: 15 amino acids. The germline V and J ends were trimmed by 4 bases and 0 bases, with 10 bases remaining between them. Germline CDR1 reads SGHTA; CDR2 reads FQGNSA. This CDR3 reads CASSSGGSSYNEQFF. The CDR3 DNA reads as TGTGCCAGCAGCTCTGGTGGCTCCTCCTACAATGAGCAGTTCTTC. Combining the CDR3 with reference TRBV7-2 and TRBJ2-1 gives the whole variable domain GAGVSQSPSNKVTEKGKDVELRCDPISGHTALYWYRQSLGQGLEFLIYFQGNSAPDKSGLPSDRFSAERTGGSVSTLTIQRTQQEDSAVYLCASSSGGSSYNEQFFGPGTRLTVL.

This chain links TRBV7-2 with TRBJ2-4; 8 nucleotides line up with TRBD1. The CDR3 sequence is 15 residues long. Germline CDR1 SGHTA, CDR2 FQGNSA. Losses at the gene ends were 1 base for V and 5 bases for J; bases not matched to a gene: 4. The CDR3 region has the DNA TGTGCCAGCAGCTTAGTAGGGACAGGAGAAAACATTCAGTACTTC. It yields the protein CASSLVGTGENIQYF.

The gene calls are TRBV3-1 (or the pseudogene TRBV3-2) and TRBJ1-3; weak D call: TRBD1 (5 bases). From germline, CDR1 is LGHDT and CDR2 YNNKEL (reference sequence). Between the trimmed V and J ends, which lost 2 bases and 3 bases, there was a span of 17 bases. The CDR3 consists of 17 residues. CDR3 amino acids: CASSQRDLGVIGNTIYF. The CDR3 nucleotides are TGTGCCAGCAGCCAAAGGGACTTAGGCGTGATTGGAAACACCATATATTTT.

The chain links TRBV19 to TRBJ2-7, with a possible D match to TRBD2 (6 bases). This CDR3 comprises 15 residues. Germline CDR1 is LNHDA and CDR2 is SQIVND (reference sequence). Trimming cost V 0 bases and J 3 bases, with 12 bases left between them. The CDR3 nucleotides are TGTGCCAGTAGTATAGAGGGAGGTTCAGACTACGAGCAGTACTTC. Its protein is CASSIEGGSDYEQYF.

The genes are TRBV7-9 and TRBJ1-5; 12 bases fit TRBD1. Looked up from germline, CDR1 is SEHNR and CDR2 is FQNEAQ (reference sequence). After removal of 4 bases from V and 6 bases from J, the junction contained 7 bases not matched to a gene. There are 16 residues in the CDR3. This CDR3 reads CASSSPGTGGVQPQHF. As DNA, the CDR3 is TGTGCCAGCAGCTCCCCCGGGACAGGGGGCGTTCAGCCCCAGCATTTT.

The chain has TRBV30 and TRBJ2-7, with D possibly TRBD1 on 7 matching bases. CDR1 and CDR2 from the germline V gene are GTSNPN and SVGIG (reference sequence). Between the trimmed V and J ends, which lost 4 bases and 7 bases, there was a span of 20 bases. The CDR3 length is 14 residues. CDR3 nucleotides: TGTGCCTGGAAGAATCCAGGGGGGACTCGAGAGCAGTACTTC. Its protein product is CAWKNPGGTREQYF.

In this sample, this clone turned up a few times. The chain links TRBV28 to TRBJ2-7; 11 positions agree with TRBD1. With 4 bases clipped from V and 3 bases from J, the junction kept 2 bases outside the gene matches. The CDR3 has 14 amino acids. The V gene's germline CDR1 is MDHEN and CDR2 SYDVKM. CDR3 in DNA: TGTGCCAGCAGTTCGGACAGGGGGCTCTACGAGCAGTACTTC. Protein: CASSSDRGLYEQYF.

The J gene is TRBJ2-1, the V gene TRBV29-1; 13 bases fit TRBD2. The CDR3 spans 13 residues. Losses at the gene ends were 5 bases for V and 13 bases for J; bases not matched to a gene: 8. The V gene's germline CDR1 is SQVTM and CDR2 ANQGSEA. The CDR3 spells CSVSGTSGASQFF. Written as DNA, the CDR3 is TGCAGCGTTTCCGGGACTAGCGGGGCCTCCCAGTTCTTC.